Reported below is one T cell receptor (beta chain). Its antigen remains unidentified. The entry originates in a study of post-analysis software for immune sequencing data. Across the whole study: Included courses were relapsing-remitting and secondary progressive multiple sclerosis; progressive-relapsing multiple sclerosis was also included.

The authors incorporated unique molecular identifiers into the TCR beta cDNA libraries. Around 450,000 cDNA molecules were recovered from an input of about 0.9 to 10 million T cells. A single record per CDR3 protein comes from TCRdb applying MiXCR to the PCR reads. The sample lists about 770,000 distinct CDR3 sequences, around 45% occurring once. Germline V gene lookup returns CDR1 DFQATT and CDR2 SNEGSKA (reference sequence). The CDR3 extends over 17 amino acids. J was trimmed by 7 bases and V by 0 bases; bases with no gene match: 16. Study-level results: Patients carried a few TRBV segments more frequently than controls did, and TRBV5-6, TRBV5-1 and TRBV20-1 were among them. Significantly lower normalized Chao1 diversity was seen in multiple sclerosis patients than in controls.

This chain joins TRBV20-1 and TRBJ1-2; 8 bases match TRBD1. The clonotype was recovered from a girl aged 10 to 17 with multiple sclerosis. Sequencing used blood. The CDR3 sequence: CSARDTRQGASFAGYTF. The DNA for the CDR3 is TGCAGTGCTAGAGATACTCGGCAGGGGGCTAGTTTTGCTGGCTACACCTTC.